This TCR beta chain was profiled in a study of post-analysis software for immune sequencing data (dated by TCRdb to 2013 to 2016). At the level of the whole study: Relapsing-remitting, secondary progressive and progressive-relapsing multiple sclerosis were recorded as disease courses, and subtype annotation was lacking for some patients. The patient repertoires were set against approximately 10 previously published healthy control repertoires from donors whose ages ranged from roughly 6 to 27 years. A subset of samples was prepared in parallel using single-end sample barcoding, then pooled and co-amplified after Illumina adapter ligation. Beyond this particular receptor, the publication reports: Strong co-clustering of samples prepared in the same batch was shown by direct clustering with F measure, prompting a batch-effect correction. Normalized Chao1 diversity was significantly lower in multiple sclerosis patients than controls, suggesting substantial peripheral T-cell clonal expansion. The control group was slightly older than the multiple sclerosis patient group. Significantly higher frequencies in patients than in controls were found for about 5 TRBV segments, including TRBV5-6, TRBV5-1 and TRBV20-1.

TCR beta repertoires were profiled from peripheral blood of 13 young patients with multiple sclerosis to demonstrate the VDJtools post-analysis software. The patients with multiple sclerosis were children and adolescents between about 6 and 17 years of age. This clonotype was picked up a small number of times. No cognate antigen has been identified for it. Per-base quality was not reported, and no clone a single base away is much larger than it. Libraries were prepared through PCR. The sample was run on an Illumina HiSeq 2500. To reduce PCR and sequencing biases, unique molecular identifiers were incorporated into the TCR beta cDNA libraries. Roughly 500,000 cDNA molecules were obtained per 1 to 10 million input T cells, so each molecule approximated one T cell. The same protocol used for the earlier healthy control dataset was applied to prepare and sequence the patient libraries. Samples belonging to the same batch were prepared together, multiplexed and sequenced on a shared HiSeq lane. The published analysis was carried out like this. Raw barcoded reads were processed with MIGEC, and single-read molecular identifier groups were discarded before consensus assembly and CDR3 extraction. VDJtools was used for post-analysis of the clonotype tables, and diversity was normalized by down-sampling every dataset to the size of the smallest sample. In repertoire overlap clustering, CDR3 amino acid sequences, but not nucleotide sequences, were matched to correct batch-related cross-sample contamination. TCRdb reprocessing: public reads trimmed at Q25 with fastp, clones called with MiXCR, in-frame beta chains kept. Identical CDR3 protein sequences are pooled into one entry, listed with their most common genes and DNA. The V and J calls were not made by the authors but by TCRdb's processing. The sample records hundreds of thousands of distinct CDR3 sequences, approximately 60% of which are singletons. The ten most abundant clones make up about 11% of the sample.

V loses 3 bases at its end and J loses 6 bases; junction bases beyond the gene matches: 4. Including cysteine and phenylalanine, the CDR3 has 14 amino acids. Only the CDR3 portion is preserved as DNA: 42 bases, with reading frame beginning at the first base. Per the germline V gene (reference sequence), SEHNR is the CDR1 and FQNEAQ is the CDR2. The sequence derives from a girl aged 2-10 years with multiple sclerosis. Sequencing input: blood. The sequence joins TRBV7-9 to TRBJ1-4, and 7 junction bases match TRBD1. The DNA sequence follows: TGTGCCAGCAGCTTGACAGGGCTGGATGAAAAACTGTTTTTT. Translated, this is CASSLTGLDEKLFF.